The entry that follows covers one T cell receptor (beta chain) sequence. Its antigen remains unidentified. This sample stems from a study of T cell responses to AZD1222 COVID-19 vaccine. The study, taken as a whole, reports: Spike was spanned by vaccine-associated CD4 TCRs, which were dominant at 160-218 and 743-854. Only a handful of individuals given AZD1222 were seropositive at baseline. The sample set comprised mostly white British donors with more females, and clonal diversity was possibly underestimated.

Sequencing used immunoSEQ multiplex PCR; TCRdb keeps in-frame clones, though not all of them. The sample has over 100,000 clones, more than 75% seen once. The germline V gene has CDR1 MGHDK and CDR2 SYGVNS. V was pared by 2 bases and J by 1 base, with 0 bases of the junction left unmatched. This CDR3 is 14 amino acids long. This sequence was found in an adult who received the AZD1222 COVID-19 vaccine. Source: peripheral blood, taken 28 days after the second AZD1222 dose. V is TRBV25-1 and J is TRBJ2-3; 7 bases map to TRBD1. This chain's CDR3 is CASSEDRGTDTQYF. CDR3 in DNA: TGTGCCAGCAGTGAAGACAGGGGCACAGATACGCAGTATTTT.